What follows describes a single T cell receptor beta chain. This entry is derived from a study of blood T cell repertoires in COVID-19. The CDR3 spans 16 residues. Germline trimming cut 4 bases from V and 2 bases from J; bases unmatched to any gene: 9. Germline-derived CDR1 and CDR2 are MGHDK and SYGVNS. Clones were sequenced by immunoSEQ multiplex PCR, and TCRdb holds only the in-frame ones, with some missing. Counted here are more than 120,000 clones, about 91% occurring once; the ten biggest clones make up 25% to 30%. Source material: peripheral blood. This receptor was identified in a human donor in a cohort sampled during active COVID-19. This chain connects TRBV25-1 to TRBJ2-7; 9 bases align to TRBD1. CDR3 amino acids: CASSAVPGQGTYEQYF. The DNA of the CDR3 is TGTGCCAGCAGTGCCGTGCCGGGACAGGGAACCTACGAGCAGTACTTC.